These 8 T cell receptor beta chains were sequenced from one sample in a study of Ad26.COV2.S vaccination and SARS-CoV-2 variants (dated by TCRdb to about 2021). Libraries were prepared through the immunoSEQ multiplex PCR assay. TCRdb took over this immuneACCESS table, retaining in-frame rearrangements with V and J assigned. Such tables are incomplete; in checked studies, under half of the missing clones stem from an unresolved V gene, and the remainder is unexplained. In all, the sample holds around 300,000 clones, and around 90% of those were seen once. Together, the top ten hold about 5.4% of the sample. The treatment or condition label, as the study defines it: some 20 received Ad26.COV2.S at low or high dose, single or two shots; 5 received placebo; per-sample allocation not given. For vaccine and placebo recipients, repertoires were sequenced using samples collected on day 63 after the first injection.

The sample in question was peripheral blood, obtained in a trial of Ad26.COV2.S vaccine versus placebo. Receptors were obtained from a person between 18 and 59 years old who received the Ad26.COV2.S COVID-19 vaccine or a placebo.

The J gene is TRBJ2-1, the V gene TRBV9, with TRBD2 matching 13 bases. This CDR3 contains 17 residues. J lost 8 bases, V lost 0 bases, and 8 bases had no gene match. In germline, CDR1 is SGDLS, CDR2 YYNGEE. In DNA, the CDR3 is TGTGCCAGCAGCGTAGAAGGACTAGCGGGAGCCTTGCATGAGCAGTTCTTC. Amino acid sequence: CASSVEGLAGALHEQFF.

Concerning this clone: Relative to the germline gene, one junction end is altered; a read error may explain this. In the same sample, other DNA sequences code for this CDR3. This chain joins TRBV11-2 and TRBJ2-5; D is ambiguous. The CDR3 is 12 residues long. The V gene's germline CDR1 is SGHAT and CDR2 FQNNGV. The CDR3 is CASSLDRETQYF. The DNA of the CDR3 is TGTGCCAGCAGCCTAGATAGGGAGACCCAGTACTTC.

The chain is built from TRBV5-1 and TRBJ2-5, with a weak D call TRBD2 (5 bases). CDR1 and CDR2 from the germline V gene are SGHRS and YFSETQ. Trimming took 1 base from V and 1 from J, leaving 14 bases between them. The CDR3 length is 16 residues. CDR3 in amino acids: CASSLTEAGFQETQYF. The DNA for the CDR3 is TGCGCCAGCAGCTTGACTGAGGCGGGCTTCCAAGAGACCCAGTACTTC.

This chain uses TRBV7-9 with TRBJ2-3, with D perhaps assigned TRBD1 or TRBD2 (6 bases each). This CDR3 spans 15 amino acids. The ends were cut back, 4 bases at V and 5 bases at J, with 16 bases in the middle. The germline V gene has CDR1 SEHNR and CDR2 FQNEAQ (reference sequence). The CDR3 nucleotides are TGTGCCAGCAGCTCCCGCGGACTACAGGGAGATACGCAGTATTTT. Its translation: CASSSRGLQGDTQYF.

This sequence joins TRBV7-2 and TRBJ1-2, with 9 bases aligning to TRBD1. This CDR3 spans 15 amino acids. V gave up 3 bases and J gave up 4 bases; unmatched junction bases: 6. CDR1 SGHTA and CDR2 FQGNSA come from the germline V gene. CDR3 coding DNA: TGTGCCAGCAGCTTCCCTGGGACAGGGTTCTATGGCTACACCTTC. Its translation: CASSFPGTGFYGYTF.

This clone was picked up a small number of times. This chain joins TRBV28 and TRBJ2-1; D perhaps matches TRBD1 (7 bases). The length of the CDR3 is 15 residues. V lost 7 bases, J lost 7 bases, and 20 bases lay in between. CDR1 is MDHEN and CDR2 is SYDVKM in the germline V gene. The CDR3 DNA sequence: TGTGCCAGCAATTCCGGAGGGGGCGATACGAATGAGCAGTTCTTC. Encoded protein: CASNSGGGDTNEQFF.

The chain has TRBV19 and TRBJ1-2; D may be TRBD1 (6 bases). The CDR3 totals 14 residues. Germline V CDR1 and CDR2: LNHDA, SQIVND (reference sequence). The ends were cut back, 5 bases at V and 5 bases at J, with 15 bases in the middle. This CDR3 is CASSVGGAKYGYTF. Written as DNA, the CDR3 is TGTGCCAGTAGTGTGGGGGGCGCAAAGTATGGCTACACCTTC. The full variable domain, its missing parts supplied by reference TRBV19 and TRBJ1-2, is DGGITQSPKYLFRKEGQNVTLSCEQNLNHDAMYWYRQDPGQGLRLIYYSQIVNDFQKGDIAEGYSVSREKKESFPLTVTSAQKNPTAFYLCASSVGGAKYGYTFGSGTRLTVV.

The chain employs TRBV29-1 and TRBJ2-1; D uncertain. V was trimmed by 6 bases and J by 6 bases, leaving 15 bases between them. The CDR3 sequence is 13 residues long. Germline V gene lookup returns CDR1 SQVTM and CDR2 ANQGSEA. DNA of the CDR3: TGCAGCGTCAAAGGACGTCTAGGCAATGAGCAGTTCTTC. As protein: CSVKGRLGNEQFF.